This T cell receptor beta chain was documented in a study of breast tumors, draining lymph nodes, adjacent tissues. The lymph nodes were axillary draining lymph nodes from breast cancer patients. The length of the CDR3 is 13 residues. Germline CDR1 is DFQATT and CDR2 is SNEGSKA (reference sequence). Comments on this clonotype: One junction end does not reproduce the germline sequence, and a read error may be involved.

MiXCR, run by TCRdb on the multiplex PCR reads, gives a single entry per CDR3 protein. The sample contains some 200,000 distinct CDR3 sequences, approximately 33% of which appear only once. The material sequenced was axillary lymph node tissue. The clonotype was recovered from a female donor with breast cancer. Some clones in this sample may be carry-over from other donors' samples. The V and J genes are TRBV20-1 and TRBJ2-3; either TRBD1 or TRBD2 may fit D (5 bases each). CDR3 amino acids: CSPPRDLEYGQCF. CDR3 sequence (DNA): TGCTCCCCCCCCCGGGACCTCGAATACGGGCAGTGTTTT.